Below, 25 T cell receptor beta chains from the same sample are listed, as sequenced in a study of T cells after yellow fever vaccination (dated by TCRdb to the late 2010s). Libraries were prepared through 5' RACE. This sample was sequenced with an Illumina NovaSeq 6000. TCRdb ran its own pipeline on the public reads, namely fastp trimming at Q25 and MiXCR clone calling, and kept in-frame beta chains. Records with the same CDR3 protein are collapsed into one entry carrying the most frequent genes and DNA. Across this sample there are some 350,000 distinct CDR3 sequences, with approximately 3.9% seen only once. Roughly 24% of the sample is taken by the ten largest. The treatment or condition label here, explained by the study, means: live attenuated yellow fever vaccine strain. This sample comprised PBMCs, obtained 5 days after the yellow fever booster vaccination. These receptors all stem from a man aged 18 to 29 who received the YFV17D yellow fever vaccine.

This clonotype was detected a few times. This chain joins TRBV6-6 and TRBJ2-7, with D perhaps matching TRBD1 or TRBD2 (5 bases each). The length of the CDR3 is 13 residues. Germline V gene sequence: CDR1 MNHNY, CDR2 SVGAGI (reference sequence). Trimming removed 6 bases at V and 4 bases at J, with 13 bases between. The CDR3, as DNA: TGTGCCAGCAGCTGGGGACCGCCGTACGAGCAGTACGTC. Translation: CASSWGPPYEQYV.

This rearrangement joins TRBV6-5 to TRBJ2-7; 7 bases align to TRBD1. The CDR3 sequence is 15 residues long. V gave up 2 bases and J gave up 5 bases; unmatched junction bases: 9. Germline V gene lookup returns CDR1 MNHEY and CDR2 SVGAGI. CDR3 in DNA: TGTGCCAGCAGTTACCCAGGGGGAAAGGGCCACGAGCAGTACTTC. Amino acid sequence: CASSYPGGKGHEQYF.

The chain employs TRBV6-5 and TRBJ2-1, with 8 bases lining up with TRBD1. Germline V gene sequence: CDR1 MNHEY, CDR2 SVGAGI. The CDR3 is 15 residues long. V trimming: 0 bases; J trimming: 4 bases; junction bases outside the gene matches: 2. CDR3 protein: CASSYSQGAYNEQFF. Written as DNA, the CDR3 is TGTGCCAGCAGTTACTCCCAGGGGGCTTACAATGAGCAGTTCTTC.

This clonotype was detected ten times or more. V is TRBV6-5 and J is TRBJ2-7; D call uncertain. Germline V CDR1 and CDR2: MNHEY, SVGAGI. V lost 6 bases to trimming and J lost 7 bases, with 16 bases between them. The CDR3 has 13 amino acids. CDR3 loop: CASSPRYSLEQYF. In DNA, the CDR3 is TGTGCCAGCAGCCCCCGTTATTCCTTGGAGCAGTACTTC.

This chain joins TRBV7-9 and TRBJ1-2; perhaps TRBD1 as D (6 bases). CDR3 length: 15 residues. The germline V gene has CDR1 SEHNR and CDR2 FQNEAQ (reference sequence). V gave up 1 base and J gave up 4 bases, with 13 bases separating them. The CDR3 region is CASSLDTGTPYGYTF. In nucleotides, the CDR3 is TGTGCCAGCAGCTTAGACACCGGGACACCCTATGGCTACACCTTC. The entire variable domain, with the rest obtained from reference TRBV7-9 and TRBJ1-2, is as follows: DTGVSQNPRHKITKRGQNVTFRCDPISEHNRLYWYRQTLGQGPEFLTYFQNEAQLEKSRLLSDRFSAERPKGSFSTLEIQRTEQGDSAMYLCASSLDTGTPYGYTFGSGTRLTVV.

The chain links TRBV12-2 to TRBJ2-7; TRBD1 is the table's D call, not checked against the DNA. TRBV12-2 is described as a pseudogene. The CDR3 covers 18 residues. The CDR3 is CASRLALKWGHKAYEQYV. The DNA for the CDR3 is TGTGCAAGTCGCTTAGCTCTTAAATGGGGCCACAAGGCCTACGAGCAGTACGTC.

In this sample, this clonotype turned up a few times. The chain links TRBV20-1 to TRBJ1-2; 8 bases align to TRBD1. Germline V gives CDR1 DFQATT, CDR2 SNEGSKA (reference sequence). CDR3 length: 15 residues. The V segment lost 6 bases and the J segment 0 bases; nucleotides outside the gene matches: 9. This chain's CDR3 is CSANYGQGSNYGYTF. As DNA, the CDR3 is TGCAGTGCAAATTATGGACAGGGATCTAACTATGGCTACACCTTC.

The rearrangement joins TRBV12-3 or TRBV12-4 to TRBJ2-7; D might be TRBD2 (5 bases). The CDR3 spans 13 residues. Trimming stripped 3 bases from V and 7 bases from J, with 13 bases between. The CDR3 loop is CASSFRATGEQYF. CDR3 coding DNA: TGTGCCAGCAGTTTTCGGGCGACGGGGGAGCAGTACTTC.

This clonotype was observed at least ten times. The chain is built from TRBV6-6 and TRBJ2-4; D may be TRBD2 (7 bases). The CDR3 loop spans 16 amino acids. Germline lookup yields CDR1 MNHNY and CDR2 SVGAGI (reference sequence). Trimming removed 6 bases from V and 3 bases from J, with 18 bases in between. CDR3 loop: CASSNAGARVKNIQYF. The CDR3 nucleotides are TGTGCCAGCAGCAATGCGGGGGCCCGGGTCAAAAACATTCAGTACTTC.

The chain combines TRBV21-1 with TRBJ1-1; the table's D call, TRBD1, was not checked against the DNA. TRBV21-1 is shown as a pseudogene. CDR3 length: 18 residues. CDR3 in amino acids: CASSKVGGVPARNTEAFF. The CDR3 nucleotides read TGTGCCAGCAGCAAAGTAGGGGGCGTCCCCGCGCGAAACACTGAAGCTTTCTTT.

The rearrangement joins TRBV5-1 to TRBJ2-3; 15 bases match TRBD2. V lost 0 bases and J lost 2; bases outside the gene matches: 13. The CDR3 contains 21 residues. Germline assignment: CDR1 SGHRS and CDR2 YFSETQ. The CDR3 loop is CASSLARTSGGATQLTDTQYF. CDR3 bases: TGCGCCAGCAGCTTGGCCAGGACTAGCGGGGGGGCGACACAACTCACAGATACGCAGTATTTT.

This clonotype was detected many times. The chain couples TRBV23-1 to TRBJ2-1; TRBD1 matches at 8 bases. TRBV23-1 qualifies as an ORF whose function is uncertain. This CDR3 is built from 15 residues. The ends lost 6 bases at V and 3 bases at J; junction bases unmatched: 7. CDR3 in DNA: TGCGCCAGCAGATCAGGGACAGGATGCTACAATGAGCAGTTCTTC. As protein: CASRSGTGCYNEQFF.

The chain joins TRBV12-3 or TRBV12-4 to TRBJ2-1; the D gene is possibly TRBD1 (6 bases). This CDR3 contains 14 residues. V was clipped by 8 bases and J by 0 bases, with 11 bases between them. The CDR3 nucleotides read TGTGCCAGCCATCTACAGGGCTCCTACAATGAGCAGTTCTTC. Protein product: CASHLQGSYNEQFF.

This chain joins TRBV20-1 and TRBJ1-5; no firm D call. The CDR3 covers 10 residues. V lost 6 bases and J lost 7, with 7 bases in between. Germline V gene lookup returns CDR1 DFQATT and CDR2 SNEGSKA (reference sequence). DNA of the CDR3: TGCAGTGCGGGCGAACAGCCCCAGCATTTT. It codes for CSAGEQPQHF.

This clonotype has a handful of counts. The V gene is TRBV19, the J gene TRBJ2-2, with D perhaps being TRBD1 or TRBD2 (5 bases each). V was trimmed by 6 bases and J by 5 bases, leaving 19 bases between them. Per germline, CDR1 LNHDA and CDR2 SQIVND (reference sequence). The CDR3 is 16 residues long. CDR3 loop: CASRTLLGGYTGELFF. CDR3 nucleotide sequence: TGTGCCAGTAGGACCCTGCTTGGGGGTTATACCGGGGAGCTGTTTTTT.

This clonotype showed up many times. The CDR3 DNA is TGTGCCAGCAGGCGGGGAGGGGAGACCCAGTACTTC. Its translation is CASRRGGETQYF. The gene calls are TRBV12-3 or TRBV12-4 and TRBJ2-5; TRBD2 matches 7 bases. The CDR3 contains 12 residues. Trimming at V came to 6 bases and at J to 5 bases, leaving 3 bases not matched to a gene.

V usage is TRBV7-8 and J usage is TRBJ1-1; tentatively, D is TRBD1 (6 bases). V lost 5 bases and J lost 2, with 15 bases in between. The V gene's germline CDR1 is SGHVS and CDR2 FQNEAQ. The CDR3 is 15 residues long. The DNA for the CDR3 is TGTGCCAGCAGCCTCCCCGGACAGTTCAACACTGAAGCTTTCTTT. This sequence encodes CASSLPGQFNTEAFF. Based on the CDR3 plus reference TRBV7-8 and TRBJ1-1, the full variable domain is GAGVSQSPRYKVAKRGQDVALRCDPISGHVSLFWYQQALGQGPEFLTYFQNEAQLDKSGLPSDRFFAERPEGSVSTLKIQRTQQEDSAVYLCASSLPGQFNTEAFFGQGTRLTVV.

This clonotype is a singleton in its sample. A single base is all that separates this from a far larger clone, so a read error is likely. The chain links TRBV12-3 or TRBV12-4 to TRBJ2-1, with a possible D match to TRBD2 (5 bases). CDR3 size: 13 residues. CDR3 sequence reads: CASSLGLYSEQFF. DNA of the CDR3: TGTGCCAGCAGTCTTGGACTCTACAGTGAGCAGTTCTTC.

This clonotype turned up a few times. The genes are TRBV2 and TRBJ1-1; maybe TRBD1 (6 bases). Trimming cost V 3 bases and J 3 bases, with 8 bases left between them. CDR3 length equals 13 residues. Germline CDR1 reads SNHLY; CDR2 reads FYNNEI. The CDR3 nucleotides are TGTGCCAGCAGTGAGAACAGGGACACTGAAGCTTTCTTT. This translates into CASSENRDTEAFF.

The chain links TRBV2 to TRBJ1-4; D might be TRBD1 (6 bases). The CDR3 contains 19 residues. With 6 bases removed from V and 7 bases from J, the gap between germline ends came to 30 bases. In germline, CDR1 is SNHLY, CDR2 FYNNEI. CDR3 nucleotides: TGTGCCAGCAGGGAGATACAGGGAGGGAGGGTAAGGGCTGCTGAAAAACTGTTTTTT. Residues: CASREIQGGRVRAAEKLFF.

This clonotype was counted a few times. CDR3 in DNA: TGCAGCGTTGGGGTGGGGAAAAACGCCTACGAGCAGTACTTC. Protein product: CSVGVGKNAYEQYF. The genes are TRBV29-1 and TRBJ2-7, with D uncertain. Germline values: CDR1 SQVTM, CDR2 ANQGSEA. The CDR3 is made up of 14 amino acids. Trimming took off 4 bases at V and 2 bases at J, with 15 bases between the two ends.

This clonotype occurred many times. The chain carries TRBV5-1 and TRBJ2-5, with D unresolved. CDR3 size: 12 residues. Germline V gives CDR1 SGHRS, CDR2 YFSETQ. The V end was cut by 5 bases, the J end by 1 base, with 6 bases between. The CDR3 sequence: CASRKGQETQYF. CDR3 nucleotides: TGCGCCAGCAGGAAGGGCCAAGAGACCCAGTACTTC.

Ten or more counts support this clonotype. The V call is TRBV24-1, the J call TRBJ2-5, with D tentatively TRBD2 (5 bases). V was clipped by 3 bases and J by 2 bases, with 12 bases between them. The germline CDR1 and CDR2 sequences are KGHDR and SFDVKD. The CDR3 covers 15 residues. DNA of the CDR3: TGTGCCACCAGTGATCCCACGGGGATACAAGAGACCCAGTACTTC. Protein: CATSDPTGIQETQYF.

The chain employs TRBV10-2 and TRBJ2-7; D gene unclear. The CDR3 length is 12 residues. Germline V gene sequence: CDR1 WSHSY, CDR2 SAAADI. Trimming took off 7 bases at V and 0 bases at J, with 7 bases between the two ends. This CDR3 reads CASTHNSYEQYF. CDR3 nucleotide sequence: TGCGCCAGCACGCACAACTCCTACGAGCAGTACTTC.

This clonotype was recorded at least ten times. The chain employs TRBV5-1 and TRBJ2-7; 8 nucleotides line up with TRBD1. Germline-derived CDR1 and CDR2 are SGHRS and YFSETQ. Trimming removed 0 bases from V and 3 bases from J; junction bases left unmatched: 5. CDR3 length: 15 residues. In DNA form, the CDR3 reads TGCGCCAGCAGCTTGGGTGGACAGGGCCACTACGAGCAGTACGTC. It codes for CASSLGGQGHYEQYV.